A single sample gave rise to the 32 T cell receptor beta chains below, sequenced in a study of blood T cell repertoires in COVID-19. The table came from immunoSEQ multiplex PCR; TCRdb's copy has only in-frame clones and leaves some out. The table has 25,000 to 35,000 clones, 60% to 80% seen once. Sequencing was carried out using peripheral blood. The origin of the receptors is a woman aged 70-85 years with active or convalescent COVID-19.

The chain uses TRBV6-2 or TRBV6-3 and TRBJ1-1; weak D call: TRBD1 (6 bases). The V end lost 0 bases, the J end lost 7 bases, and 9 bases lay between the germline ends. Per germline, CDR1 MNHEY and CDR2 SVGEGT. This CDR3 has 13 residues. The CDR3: CASSYSGAVEAFF. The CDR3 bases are TGTGCCAGCAGTTACTCGGGGGCCGTTGAAGCTTTCTTT.

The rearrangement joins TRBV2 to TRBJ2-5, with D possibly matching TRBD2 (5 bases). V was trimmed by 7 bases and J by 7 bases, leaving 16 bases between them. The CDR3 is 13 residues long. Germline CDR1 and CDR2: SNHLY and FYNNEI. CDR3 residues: CASIDAAGVTQYF. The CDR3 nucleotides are TGTGCCAGCATCGACGCGGCCGGGGTGACCCAGTACTTC.

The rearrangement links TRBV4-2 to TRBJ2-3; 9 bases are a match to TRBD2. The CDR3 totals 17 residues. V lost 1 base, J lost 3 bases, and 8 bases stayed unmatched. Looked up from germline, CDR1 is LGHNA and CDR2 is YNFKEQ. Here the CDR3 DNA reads TGTGCCAGCAGCCAAGCAACTAGCGGGTGGGGGACAGATACGCAGTATTTT. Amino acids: CASSQATSGWGTDTQYF.

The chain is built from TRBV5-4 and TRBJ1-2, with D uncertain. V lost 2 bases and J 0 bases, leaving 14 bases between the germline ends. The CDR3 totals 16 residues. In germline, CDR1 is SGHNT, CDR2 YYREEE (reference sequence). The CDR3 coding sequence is TGTGCCAGCAGCTTCTCGGGGAAGGAAGCTAACTATGGCTACACCTTC. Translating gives CASSFSGKEANYGYTF. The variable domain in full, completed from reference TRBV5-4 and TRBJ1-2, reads ETGVTQSPTHLIKTRGQQVTLRCSSQSGHNTVSWYQQALGQGPQFIFQYYREEENGRGNFPPRFSGLQFPNYSSELNVNALELDDSALYLCASSFSGKEANYGYTFGSGTRLTVV.

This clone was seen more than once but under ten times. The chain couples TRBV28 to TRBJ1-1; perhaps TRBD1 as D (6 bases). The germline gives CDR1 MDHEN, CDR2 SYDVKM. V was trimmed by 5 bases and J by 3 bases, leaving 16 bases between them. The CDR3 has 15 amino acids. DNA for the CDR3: TGTGCCAGCAGTCCGGGTGACAGGACGGACACTGAAGCTTTCTTT. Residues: CASSPGDRTDTEAFF.

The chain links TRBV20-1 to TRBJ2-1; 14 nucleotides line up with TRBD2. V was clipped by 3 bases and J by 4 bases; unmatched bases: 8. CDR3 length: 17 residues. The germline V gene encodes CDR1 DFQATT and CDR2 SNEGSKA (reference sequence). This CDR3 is CSASRRTSGGTYNEQFF. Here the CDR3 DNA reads TGCAGTGCTAGTAGGAGGACTAGCGGGGGGACTTACAATGAGCAGTTCTTC.

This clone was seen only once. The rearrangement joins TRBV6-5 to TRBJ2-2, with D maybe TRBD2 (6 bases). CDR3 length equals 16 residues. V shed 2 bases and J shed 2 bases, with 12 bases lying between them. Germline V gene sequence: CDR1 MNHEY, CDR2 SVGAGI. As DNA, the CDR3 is TGTGCCAGCAGTTACGGGCGGGATCGAAACACCGGGGAGCTGTTTTTT. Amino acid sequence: CASSYGRDRNTGELFF.

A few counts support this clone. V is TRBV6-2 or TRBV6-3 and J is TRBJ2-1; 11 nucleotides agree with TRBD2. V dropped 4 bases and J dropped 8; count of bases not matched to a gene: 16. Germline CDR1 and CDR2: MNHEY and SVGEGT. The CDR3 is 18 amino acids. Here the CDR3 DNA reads TGTGCCAGCAGTTCCCAAACTGCACTAGCGGGAGTATTCTATGAGCAGTTCTTC. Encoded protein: CASSSQTALAGVFYEQFF.

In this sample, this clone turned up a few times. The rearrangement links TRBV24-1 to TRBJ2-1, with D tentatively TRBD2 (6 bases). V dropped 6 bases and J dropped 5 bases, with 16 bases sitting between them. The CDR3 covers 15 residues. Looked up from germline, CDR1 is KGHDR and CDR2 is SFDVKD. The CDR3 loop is CATSSPRRANNEQFF. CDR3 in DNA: TGTGCCACCAGTTCTCCCCGGAGGGCCAACAATGAGCAGTTCTTC.

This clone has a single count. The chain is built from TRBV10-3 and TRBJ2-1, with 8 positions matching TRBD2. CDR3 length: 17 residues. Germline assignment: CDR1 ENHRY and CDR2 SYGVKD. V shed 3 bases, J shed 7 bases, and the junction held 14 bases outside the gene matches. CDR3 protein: CAISDLSGSLFRNEQFF. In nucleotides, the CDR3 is TGTGCCATCAGTGATTTGAGCGGGAGTTTGTTTCGGAATGAGCAGTTCTTC.

The CDR3 loop is CASSIGEGTGELFF. CDR3 nucleotide sequence: TGTGCCAGCAGCATTGGGGAGGGCACCGGGGAGCTGTTTTTT. The gene calls are TRBV6-9 and TRBJ2-2; 7 nucleotides line up with TRBD2. CDR1 and CDR2 from the germline V gene are MNHGY and SVAAGI. The ends lost 6 bases at V and 4 bases at J; junction bases unmatched: 5. The CDR3 has 14 residues.

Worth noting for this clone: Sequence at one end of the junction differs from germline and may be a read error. CDR3 DNA: TGTGCTAGCAGCCCAGGGGGTGGTGAAAAACTGTTTTTT. Its translation is CASSPGGGEKLFF. The chain carries TRBV7-7 and TRBJ1-4; TRBD1 agrees at 7 bases. Germline V CDR1 and CDR2: SSHAT, FNYEAQ (reference sequence). The CDR3 consists of 13 residues.

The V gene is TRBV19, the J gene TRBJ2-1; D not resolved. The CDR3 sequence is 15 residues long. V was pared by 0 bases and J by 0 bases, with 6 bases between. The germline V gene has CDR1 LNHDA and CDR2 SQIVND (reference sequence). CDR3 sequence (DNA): TGTGCCAGTAGTATAGAACAGTACTCCTACAATGAGCAGTTCTTC. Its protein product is CASSIEQYSYNEQFF.

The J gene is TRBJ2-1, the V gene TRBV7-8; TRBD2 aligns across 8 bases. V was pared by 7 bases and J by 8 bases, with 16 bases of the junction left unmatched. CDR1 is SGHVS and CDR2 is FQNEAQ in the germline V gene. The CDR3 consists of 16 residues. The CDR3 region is CASTLGAAGGVDEQFF. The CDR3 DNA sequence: TGTGCCAGCACCCTCGGTGCGGCGGGAGGAGTCGATGAGCAGTTCTTC.

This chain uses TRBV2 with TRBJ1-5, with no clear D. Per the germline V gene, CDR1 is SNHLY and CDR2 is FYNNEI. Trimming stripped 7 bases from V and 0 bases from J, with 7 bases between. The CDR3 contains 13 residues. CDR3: CASTGNSNQPQHF. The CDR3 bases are TGTGCCAGCACAGGAAATAGCAATCAGCCCCAGCATTTT.

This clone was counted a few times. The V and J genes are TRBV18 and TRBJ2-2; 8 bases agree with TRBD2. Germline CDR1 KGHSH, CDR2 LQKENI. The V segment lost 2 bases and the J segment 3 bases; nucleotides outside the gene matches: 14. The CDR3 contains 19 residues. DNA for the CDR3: TGTGCCAGCTCACCAACGGAGCCAGACAGCGGGAGATACACCGGGGAGCTGTTTTTT. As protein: CASSPTEPDSGRYTGELFF.

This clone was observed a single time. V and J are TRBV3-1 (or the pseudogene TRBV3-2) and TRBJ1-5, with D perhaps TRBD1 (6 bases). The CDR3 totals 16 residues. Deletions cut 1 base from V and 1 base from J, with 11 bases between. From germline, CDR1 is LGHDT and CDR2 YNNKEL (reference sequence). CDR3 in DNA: TGTGCCAGCAGCCAAGCCCCCACAGGGAGCAATCAGCCCCAGCATTTT. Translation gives CASSQAPTGSNQPQHF.

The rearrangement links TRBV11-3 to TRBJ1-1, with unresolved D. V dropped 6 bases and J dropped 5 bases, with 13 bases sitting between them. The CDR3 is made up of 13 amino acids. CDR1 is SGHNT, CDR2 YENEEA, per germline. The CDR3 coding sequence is TGTGCCAGCAGTCGAGGCCCGAAGACTGAAGCTTTCTTT. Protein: CASSRGPKTEAFF.

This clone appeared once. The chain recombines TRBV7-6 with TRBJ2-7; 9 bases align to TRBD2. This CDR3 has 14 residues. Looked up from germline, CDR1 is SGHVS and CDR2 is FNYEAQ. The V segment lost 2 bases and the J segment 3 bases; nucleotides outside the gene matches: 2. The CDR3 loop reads CASSLLAGVYEQYF. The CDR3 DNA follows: TGTGCCAGCAGCTTATTAGCGGGAGTCTACGAGCAGTACTTC. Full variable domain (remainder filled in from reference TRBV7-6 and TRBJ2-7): GAGVSQSPRYKVTKRGQDVALRCDPISGHVSLYWYRQALGQGPEFLTYFNYEAQQDKSGLPNDRFSAERPEGSISTLTIQRTEQRDSAMYRCASSLLAGVYEQYFGPGTRLTVT.

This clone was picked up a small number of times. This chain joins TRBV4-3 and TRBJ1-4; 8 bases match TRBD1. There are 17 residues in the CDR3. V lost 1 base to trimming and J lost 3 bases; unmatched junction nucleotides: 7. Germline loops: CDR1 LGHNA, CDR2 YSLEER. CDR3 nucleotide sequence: TGCGCCAGCAGCCAAGCCCTGGGGGGACAGGCTAATGAAAAACTGTTTTTT. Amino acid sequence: CASSQALGGQANEKLFF.

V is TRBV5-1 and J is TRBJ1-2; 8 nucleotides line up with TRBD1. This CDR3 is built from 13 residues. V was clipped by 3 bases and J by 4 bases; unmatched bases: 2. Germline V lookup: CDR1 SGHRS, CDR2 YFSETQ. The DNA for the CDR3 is TGCGCCAGCAGCTGGGGACAGGTCTATGGCTACACCTTC. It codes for CASSWGQVYGYTF.

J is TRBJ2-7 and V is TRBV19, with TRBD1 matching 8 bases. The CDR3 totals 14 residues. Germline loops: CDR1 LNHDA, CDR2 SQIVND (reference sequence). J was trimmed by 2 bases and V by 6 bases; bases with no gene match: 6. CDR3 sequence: CASSRQGWAYEQYF. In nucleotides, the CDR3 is TGTGCCAGTAGCAGACAGGGGTGGGCCTACGAGCAGTACTTC.

CDR3 nucleotide sequence: TGTGCCAGTAGGGAGGGGGCAGGTCAGCCCCAGCATTTT. Translation: CASREGAGQPQHF. J is TRBJ1-5 and V is TRBV19; TRBD1 agrees at 7 bases. The ends lost 6 bases at V and 6 bases at J; junction bases unmatched: 5. CDR3 size: 13 residues. In germline, CDR1 is LNHDA, CDR2 SQIVND (reference sequence).

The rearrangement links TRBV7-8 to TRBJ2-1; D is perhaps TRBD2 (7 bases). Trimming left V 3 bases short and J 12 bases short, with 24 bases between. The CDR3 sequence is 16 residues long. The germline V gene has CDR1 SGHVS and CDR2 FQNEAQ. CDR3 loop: CASSFVRTRREGGQFF. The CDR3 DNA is TGTGCCAGCAGCTTCGTTAGGACTAGGAGGGAGGGGGGGCAGTTCTTC.

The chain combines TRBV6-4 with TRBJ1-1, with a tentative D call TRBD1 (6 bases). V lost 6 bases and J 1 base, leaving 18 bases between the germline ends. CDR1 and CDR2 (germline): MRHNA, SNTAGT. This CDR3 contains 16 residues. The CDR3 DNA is TGTGCCAGCAGAAGCGAGCCCGGGACACCGAACACTGAAGCTTTCTTT. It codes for CASRSEPGTPNTEAFF.

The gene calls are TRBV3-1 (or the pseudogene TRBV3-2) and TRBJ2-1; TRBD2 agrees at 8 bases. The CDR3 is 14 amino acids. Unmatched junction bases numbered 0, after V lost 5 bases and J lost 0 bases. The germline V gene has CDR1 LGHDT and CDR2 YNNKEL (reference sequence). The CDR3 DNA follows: TGTGCCAGCAGCAGCGGGAGCTCCTACAATGAGCAGTTCTTC. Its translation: CASSSGSSYNEQFF.

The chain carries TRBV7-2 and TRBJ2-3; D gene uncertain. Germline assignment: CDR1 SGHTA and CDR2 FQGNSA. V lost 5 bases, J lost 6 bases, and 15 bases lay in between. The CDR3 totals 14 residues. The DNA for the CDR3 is TGTGCCAGCAGCCCCTCTAACCCTTCGGATACGCAGTATTTT. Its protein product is CASSPSNPSDTQYF.

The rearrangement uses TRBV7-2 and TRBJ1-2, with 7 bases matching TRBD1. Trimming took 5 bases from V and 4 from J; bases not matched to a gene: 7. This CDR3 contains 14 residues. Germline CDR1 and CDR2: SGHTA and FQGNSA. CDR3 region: CASSPRQGPYGYTF. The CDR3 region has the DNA TGTGCCAGCAGCCCGAGACAGGGCCCCTATGGCTACACCTTC.

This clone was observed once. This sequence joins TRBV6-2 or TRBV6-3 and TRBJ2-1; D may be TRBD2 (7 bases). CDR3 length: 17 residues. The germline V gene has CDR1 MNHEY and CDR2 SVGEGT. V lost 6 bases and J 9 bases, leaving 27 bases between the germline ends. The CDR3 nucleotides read TGTGCCAGCAGCAGCCTAAGGGGCGGGGGCACCATGGGTGAGCAGTTCTTC. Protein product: CASSSLRGGGTMGEQFF.

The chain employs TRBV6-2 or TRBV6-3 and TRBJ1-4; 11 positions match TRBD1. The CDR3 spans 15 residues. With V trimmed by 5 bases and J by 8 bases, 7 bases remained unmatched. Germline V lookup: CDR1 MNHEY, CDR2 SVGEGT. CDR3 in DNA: TGTGCCAGCAGTCCGGGGACAGGGGGAAGGGAAAAACTGTTTTTT. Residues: CASSPGTGGREKLFF.

CDR3 bases: TGTGCCAGCAAGGTTTCCCAGGGGAGCAATCAGCCCCAGCATTTT. The encoded protein is CASKVSQGSNQPQHF. This chain uses TRBV6-5 with TRBJ1-5; the D gene is possibly TRBD1 (6 bases). The CDR3 runs 15 residues. The germline gives CDR1 MNHEY, CDR2 SVGAGI. With 7 bases removed from V and 1 base from J, the gap between germline ends came to 14 bases.

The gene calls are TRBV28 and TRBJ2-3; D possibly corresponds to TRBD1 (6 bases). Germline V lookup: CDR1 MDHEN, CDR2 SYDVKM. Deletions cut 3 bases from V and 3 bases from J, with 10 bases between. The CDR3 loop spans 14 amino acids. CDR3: CASSLVQGTDTQYF. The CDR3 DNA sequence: TGTGCCAGCAGTTTGGTCCAGGGGACAGATACGCAGTATTTT.